This T cell receptor (beta chain) is drawn from a study of OX40 agonist ivuxolimab in advanced cancers. Study summary: Dose-escalation patients suffered from hepatocellular carcinoma, melanoma, renal cell or head and neck cancer.

Profiled with immunoSEQ multiplex PCR; TCRdb holds only in-frame clones, not every one. The sample lists about 12,000 clones, roughly four fifths occurring once. The ends were cut back, 0 bases at V and 4 bases at J, with 8 bases in the middle. The CDR3 runs to 14 residues. In germline, CDR1 is SGHDT, CDR2 YYEEEE. Autoimmune disease history or systemic immunosuppression excluded patients. This chain links TRBV5-6 with TRBJ2-1, with a tentative D call TRBD1 (6 bases). This clonotype was obtained from an adult with an advanced solid tumor such as melanoma, head and neck, liver or kidney cancer. Sequencing was performed on CD4+ or CD8+ T cells sorted from blood, taken in a trial of the OX40 agonist ivuxolimab. The CDR3 reads CASSLGRGYNEQFF. CDR3 nucleotide sequence: TGTGCCAGCAGCTTGGGTAGGGGGTACAATGAGCAGTTCTTC.